What follows is one T cell receptor (beta chain) and its context. This clonotype was observed a handful of times. Its cognate antigen has yet to be identified. No base quality information exists; no much larger clone differs at one position. The label giving this sample's treatment or condition can be read as: allogeneic hematopoietic cell transplantation with graft depleted of TCRalphabeta T cells and CD19 B cells. TCRalphabeta/CD19-depleted allogeneic hematopoietic cell grafts were given to the transplant recipients, all of whom were children. From the cysteine up to the phenylalanine, the CDR3 has a length of 14 residues. Left in the record is the CDR3 DNA by itself, 42 bases read in frame from the first base. Deletion took 5 bases off V and 9 bases off J, with a span of 17 bases between the germline ends. According to the germline V gene (reference sequence), CDR1 reads SEHNR and CDR2 reads FQNEAQ.

This sample is part of a study of T-cell reconstitution after alpha-beta-depleted transplantation in children (dated by TCRdb to the mid-2010s). General notes on the study: Using TCR repertoire profiling, the study quantitatively followed how T-cell immune reconstitution unfolded in children after TCRalphabeta/CD19-depleted allogeneic hematopoietic cell transplantation.

The paper as a whole reports these results and caveats: The frequencies of hyperexpanded clones fell over the following months, and after one year, T-cell counts and TCRbeta diversity were mostly attributed to newly produced T cells. The high TCRbeta diversity at day 60 in some patients was ascribed to recipient T cells and intrathymic progenitors that had survived conditioning. The apparently early alphabetaT-cell count recovery about two months after transplant was reportedly dependent on only several hundred rapidly expanded clones derived from non-depleted graft cells.

Libraries were built with PCR. The sequencing machine was an Illumina HiSeq 2500. TCR libraries were prepared with molecular barcoding, using unique molecular identifiers to normalize TCRbeta repertoire quantification. The raw public data were reprocessed by TCRdb itself: fastp quality trimming at Q25, MiXCR clonotype calling, in-frame beta chains only. Merged by CDR3 protein, the rows form single entries marked with the most common genes and DNA. Recorded for this sample are some 550,000 distinct CDR3 sequences; about 23% of them occurred a single time. 13% to 15% of the sample goes to the ten largest clones.

The sequence derives from a boy younger than two who had a stem cell transplant for acute myeloid leukemia, so the T cells may come from the graft donor. The chain is encoded by TRBV7-9 joined to TRBJ2-1, with TRBD2 as a weak D call on 6 bases. The sequences come from PBMCs, mostly from graft donor cells, collected 360 days after TCRalphabeta/CD19-depleted stem cell transplant. The CDR3 protein sequence reads: CASSQTGRGIEQFF. Here is the DNA: TGTGCCAGCAGCCAAACCGGGCGGGGTATTGAGCAGTTCTTC.